One and the same sample provided the 23 T cell receptor beta chains below, sequenced in a study of blood T cells in healthy people across ages. A J-beta primer mix and a sample-barcoded 5' primer were used in a second PCR of about 7 to 12 cycles. MiXCR was run by TCRdb on the 5' RACE reads, yielding one entry per CDR3 protein. The sample includes about 1 million distinct CDR3 sequences, 40% to 55% of them seen just once. Source material: blood. Every receptor here comes from a woman aged 55 to 70 in good health.

This clonotype was recorded a few times. The chain carries TRBV5-6 and TRBJ2-7, with D possibly being TRBD1 (6 bases). The ends were cut back, 5 bases at V and 7 bases at J, with 16 bases in the middle. CDR3 length equals 13 residues. Germline V gene lookup returns CDR1 SGHDT and CDR2 YYEEEE. CDR3 nucleotides: TGTGCCAGCAGTTCTACTACCGGGACAGAGCAGTACTTC. Translation gives CASSSTTGTEQYF.

V and J are TRBV25-1 and TRBJ1-1, with D possibly TRBD1 on 6 matching bases. The CDR3 is 15 residues long. V lost 1 base and J 3 bases, leaving 12 bases between the germline ends. CDR1 MGHDK and CDR2 SYGVNS come from the germline V gene. CDR3 nucleotides: TGTGCCAGCAGTGAATGGGGGCCGGAGGACACTGAAGCTTTCTTT. This sequence encodes CASSEWGPEDTEAFF.

Only a few counts were recorded for this clonotype. The rearrangement joins TRBV29-1 to TRBJ2-1, with D possibly matching TRBD2 (6 bases). The V gene's germline CDR1 is SQVTM and CDR2 ANQGSEA. This CDR3 is built from 13 residues. The V end was cut by 7 bases, the J end by 2 bases, with 12 bases between. The CDR3 loop reads CSAGERAYNEQFF. CDR3 nucleotide sequence: TGCAGCGCCGGGGAGCGGGCCTACAATGAGCAGTTCTTC.

This chain joins TRBV20-1 and TRBJ2-7; D possibly corresponds to TRBD2 (6 bases). The CDR3 length is 16 residues. Germline loops: CDR1 DFQATT, CDR2 SNEGSKA (reference sequence). V lost 6 bases, J lost 0 bases, and 21 bases lay in between. The CDR3 bases are TGCAGTGCCTCCGCGTGGCTAGCGTCGAACTCCTACGAGCAGTACTTC. It yields the protein CSASAWLASNSYEQYF.

As for this clonotype: One base away lies a much larger clone, so this may be a sequencing read error. The chain has TRBV27 and TRBJ2-3; no reliable D call. This CDR3 spans 12 amino acids. CDR1 is MNHEY, CDR2 SMNVEV, per germline (reference sequence). V was cut by 8 bases and J by 6 bases, with 12 bases left in between. The CDR3: CASGWVGDTQYF. The CDR3 DNA follows: TGTGCCAGCGGCTGGGTGGGGGATACGCAGTATTTT.

This clonotype appeared a few times. This chain links TRBV29-1 with TRBJ2-1; D possibly corresponds to TRBD2 (6 bases). This CDR3 contains 12 residues. V was cut by 3 bases and J by 12 bases, with 15 bases left in between. CDR1 and CDR2 (germline): SQVTM, ANQGSEA. Here the CDR3 reads CSVDPDRAGQFF. DNA for the CDR3: TGCAGCGTTGATCCCGACAGAGCGGGGCAGTTCTTC.

The chain combines TRBV3-1 with TRBJ2-4; 11 bases align to TRBD2. V gave up 4 bases and J gave up 1 base; unmatched junction bases: 3. CDR3 length: 16 amino acids. Germline-derived CDR1 and CDR2 are LGHDT and YNNKEL (reference sequence). This CDR3 is CASSPGLADAKNIQYF. DNA of the CDR3: TGTGCCAGCAGCCCGGGACTAGCGGATGCCAAAAACATTCAGTACTTC.

The chain is built from TRBV3-1 and TRBJ1-2; D is possibly TRBD1 (5 bases). The CDR3 is made up of 14 amino acids. Germline values: CDR1 LGHDT, CDR2 YNNKEL (reference sequence). V shed 4 bases and J shed 4 bases, with 13 bases lying between them. CDR3 region: CASSRMEGLYGYTF. Here the CDR3 DNA reads TGTGCCAGCAGCCGGATGGAGGGACTCTATGGCTACACCTTC.

This chain links TRBV29-1 with TRBJ2-1, with TRBD2 matching 10 bases. The CDR3 is 15 residues long. Germline CDR1 is SQVTM and CDR2 is ANQGSEA. Unmatched junction bases numbered 9, after V lost 3 bases and J lost 7 bases. In nucleotides, the CDR3 is TGCAGCGTTGACATATCTAGCGGGAGTTGGAATGAGCAGTTCTTC. It codes for CSVDISSGSWNEQFF.

This clonotype appeared a few times. The V gene is TRBV20-1, the J gene TRBJ2-1, with D possibly TRBD1 on 8 matching bases. The CDR3 runs 15 residues. Trimming removed 3 bases at V and 13 bases at J, with 25 bases between. The germline CDR1 and CDR2 sequences are DFQATT and SNEGSKA (reference sequence). The CDR3 DNA reads as TGCAGTGCTAGTGTCGGAGACAGGGGCGGGAGCACCCAGTTCTTC. This codes for CSASVGDRGGSTQFF.

V and J are TRBV9 and TRBJ2-2; 7 bases fit TRBD1. Germline-derived CDR1 and CDR2 are SGDLS and YYNGEE. The V and J ends lost 2 bases and 3 bases, in that order; junction bases with no gene match: 7. This CDR3 spans 16 amino acids. CDR3 nucleotide sequence: TGTGCCAGCAGCGTTTTCAGTCAGGGGGACACCGGGGAGCTGTTTTTT. Translation: CASSVFSQGDTGELFF.

This rearrangement joins TRBV27 to TRBJ2-3; the D call may be TRBD1 or TRBD2 (6 bases each). The germline V gene encodes CDR1 MNHEY and CDR2 SMNVEV (reference sequence). With 5 bases removed from V and 6 bases from J, the gap between germline ends came to 15 bases. This CDR3 is 14 amino acids long. The CDR3 bases are TGTGCCAGCAGTGCGGAACAGGGACTTGATACGCAGTATTTT. It specifies CASSAEQGLDTQYF.

This clonotype was counted a single time. The CDR3 reads CSARVSKRTGVRQPQHF. As DNA, the CDR3 is TGCAGTGCTAGAGTCTCAAAAAGGACAGGGGTTCGTCAGCCCCAGCATTTT. V and J are TRBV20-1 and TRBJ1-5; 9 bases match TRBD1. The CDR3 is 17 amino acids. Germline assignment: CDR1 DFQATT and CDR2 SNEGSKA (reference sequence). Trimming cost V 1 base and J 6 bases; bases outside gene matches: 13.

This CDR3 is CASTTSGKSTDTQYF. CDR3 in DNA: TGTGCCAGCACCACAAGCGGGAAGTCAACAGATACGCAGTATTTT. This chain connects TRBV7-9 to TRBJ2-3; 7 positions agree with TRBD2. Germline assignment: CDR1 SEHNR and CDR2 FQNEAQ (reference sequence). Losses at the gene ends were 7 bases for V and 3 bases for J; bases not matched to a gene: 10. This CDR3 has 15 residues.

This clonotype was detected a few times. This chain connects TRBV9 to TRBJ2-5; 7 nucleotides align to TRBD2. The last part of the DNA fits TRBJ2-7 better; the J call may be wrong. Germline loops: CDR1 SGDLS, CDR2 YYNGEE. This CDR3 contains 13 residues. The CDR3 sequence: CASSVREGYEQYF. The CDR3 DNA sequence: TGTGCCAGCAGCGTGAGGGAGGGCTACGAGCAGTACTTC.

The chain has TRBV9 and TRBJ1-1; D is ambiguous. CDR1 is SGDLS, CDR2 YYNGEE, per germline. The V and J ends lost 0 bases and 1 base respectively, with 4 bases between them. CDR3 length: 13 amino acids. The CDR3 DNA reads TGTGCCAGCAGCGTAGGTTGGAACACTGAAGCTTTCTTT. Translation gives CASSVGWNTEAFF.

The chain couples TRBV15 to TRBJ1-1, with D possibly matching TRBD1 (5 bases). Germline V CDR1 and CDR2: LNHNV, YYDKDF (reference sequence). V lost 0 bases to trimming and J lost 4 bases, with 12 bases between them. This CDR3 region has 15 residues. This CDR3 reads CATSRDPFGGTEAFF. The CDR3 DNA sequence: TGTGCCACCAGCAGAGATCCTTTTGGGGGCACTGAAGCTTTCTTT.

The V gene is TRBV15, the J gene TRBJ2-1, with 11 bases aligning to TRBD2. Germline V lookup: CDR1 LNHNV, CDR2 YYDKDF (reference sequence). The ends lost 9 bases at V and 6 bases at J; junction bases unmatched: 7. The length of the CDR3 is 14 residues. The CDR3 loop is CATAELAGGNEQFF. The CDR3 nucleotides are TGTGCCACAGCGGAGCTAGCGGGAGGCAATGAGCAGTTCTTC.

The chain has TRBV20-1 and TRBJ2-3; D is ambiguous. V was clipped by 0 bases and J by 6 bases, with 10 bases between them. Germline V CDR1 and CDR2: DFQATT, SNEGSKA (reference sequence). The CDR3 contains 13 residues. The CDR3 region has the DNA TGCAGTGCTAGAGAGGCAGGTTTGGATACGCAGTATTTT. It specifies CSAREAGLDTQYF.

This clonotype has more than one count but fewer than ten. The J gene is TRBJ2-5, the V gene TRBV6-2 or TRBV6-3, with 12 bases fitting TRBD2. Germline V gene lookup returns CDR1 MNHEY and CDR2 SVGEGT. This CDR3 comprises 15 residues. J lost 6 bases, V lost 6 bases, and 8 bases had no gene match. CDR3 nucleotide sequence: TGTGCCAGCAGGACTAGCGGGAGTATAGTAAAGACCCAGTACTTC. It is translated as CASRTSGSIVKTQYF.

The J gene is TRBJ2-1, the V gene TRBV29-1; 7 nucleotides line up with TRBD1. Germline-derived CDR1 and CDR2 are SQVTM and ANQGSEA. V trimming: 7 bases; J trimming: 9 bases; junction bases outside the gene matches: 3. The CDR3 is 10 amino acids. The CDR3 region has the DNA TGCAGCGGGGGGACAGCTGAGCAGTTCTTC. Amino acid sequence: CSGGTAEQFF.

The chain has TRBV20-1 and TRBJ2-3; D perhaps matches TRBD2 (7 bases). Deletions cut 0 bases from V and 8 bases from J, with 21 bases between. Looked up from germline, CDR1 is DFQATT and CDR2 is SNEGSKA (reference sequence). The CDR3 spans 16 residues. In nucleotides, the CDR3 is TGCAGTGCTAGAGAGACCGGGACTAACTTCAGGGGTACGCAGTATTTT. Its protein product is CSARETGTNFRGTQYF.

This clonotype was seen only a few times. J is TRBJ1-1 and V is TRBV10-3; maybe TRBD1 (5 bases). V lost 4 bases, J lost 1 base, and 7 bases lay in between. The CDR3 extends over 13 amino acids. CDR1 is ENHRY and CDR2 is SYGVKD in the germline V gene. The CDR3 here is CAISGTPNTEAFF. The CDR3 bases are TGTGCCATCAGTGGGACACCGAACACTGAAGCTTTCTTT.